The clone carrying this TCR beta chain was recorded a few times. Its matching antigen is unknown. Two oligonucleotides, mixed equimolar, formed the beta constant-region primer covering TRBC1 and TRBC2. A 12-nucleotide UMI and the SP2 primer were added to the cDNA 3' end by oligonucleotide ligation. From the UMI-ligation and nested PCR reads, TCRdb called clonotypes with MiXCR, one entry per CDR3 protein. The sample gives 19,000 or so distinct CDR3 sequences, 8% to 13% of which show up once; around 18% is in the top ten. The data were obtained in a study of naive and memory T cell subsets. General study findings and limits: Gini index rose across naive, CM, EM and EMRA in CD4 and CD8.

The CDR3 covers 12 residues. Per the germline V gene, CDR1 is SQVTM and CDR2 is ANQGSEA. V dropped 7 bases and J dropped 7 bases, with 14 bases sitting between them. What was sequenced was central memory CD8+ T cells from blood. The V gene is TRBV29-1, the J gene TRBJ2-1; maybe TRBD1 (5 bases). The sequence was collected from a human donor in good health. The CDR3 loop reads CSDGRVGNEQFF. The DNA of the CDR3 is TGCAGCGACGGCAGGGTGGGAAATGAGCAGTTCTTC.